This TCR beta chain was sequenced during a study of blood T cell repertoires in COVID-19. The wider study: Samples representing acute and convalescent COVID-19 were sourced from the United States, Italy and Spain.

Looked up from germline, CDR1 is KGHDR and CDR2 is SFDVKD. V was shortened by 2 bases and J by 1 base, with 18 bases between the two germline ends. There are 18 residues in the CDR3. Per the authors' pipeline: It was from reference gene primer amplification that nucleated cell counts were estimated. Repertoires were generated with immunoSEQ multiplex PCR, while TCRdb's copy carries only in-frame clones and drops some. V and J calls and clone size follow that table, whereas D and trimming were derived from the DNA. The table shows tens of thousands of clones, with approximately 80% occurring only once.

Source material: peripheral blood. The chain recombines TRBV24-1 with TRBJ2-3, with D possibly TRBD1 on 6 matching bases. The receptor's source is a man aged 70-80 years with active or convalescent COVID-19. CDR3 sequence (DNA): TGTGCCACCAGTGATTGGGCAGGGGTTTTCACTCGCACAGATACGCAGTATTTT. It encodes CATSDWAGVFTRTDTQYF.